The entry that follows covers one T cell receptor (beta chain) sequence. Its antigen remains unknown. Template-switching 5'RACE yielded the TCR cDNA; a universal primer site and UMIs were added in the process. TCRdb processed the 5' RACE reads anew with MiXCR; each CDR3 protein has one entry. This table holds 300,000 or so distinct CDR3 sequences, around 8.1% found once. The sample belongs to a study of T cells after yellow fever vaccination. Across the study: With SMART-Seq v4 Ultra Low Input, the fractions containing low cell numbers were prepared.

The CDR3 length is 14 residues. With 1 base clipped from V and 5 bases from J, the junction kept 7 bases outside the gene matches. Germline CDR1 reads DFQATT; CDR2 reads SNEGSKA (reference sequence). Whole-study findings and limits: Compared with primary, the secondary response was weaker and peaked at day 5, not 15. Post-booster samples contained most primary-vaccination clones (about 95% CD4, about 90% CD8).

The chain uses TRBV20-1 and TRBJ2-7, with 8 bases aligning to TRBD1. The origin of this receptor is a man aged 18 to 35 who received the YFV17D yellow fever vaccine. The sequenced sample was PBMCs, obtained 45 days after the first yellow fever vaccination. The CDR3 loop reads CSARVGQGAHEQYF. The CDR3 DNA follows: TGCAGTGCTAGAGTAGGACAGGGAGCCCACGAGCAGTACTTC.